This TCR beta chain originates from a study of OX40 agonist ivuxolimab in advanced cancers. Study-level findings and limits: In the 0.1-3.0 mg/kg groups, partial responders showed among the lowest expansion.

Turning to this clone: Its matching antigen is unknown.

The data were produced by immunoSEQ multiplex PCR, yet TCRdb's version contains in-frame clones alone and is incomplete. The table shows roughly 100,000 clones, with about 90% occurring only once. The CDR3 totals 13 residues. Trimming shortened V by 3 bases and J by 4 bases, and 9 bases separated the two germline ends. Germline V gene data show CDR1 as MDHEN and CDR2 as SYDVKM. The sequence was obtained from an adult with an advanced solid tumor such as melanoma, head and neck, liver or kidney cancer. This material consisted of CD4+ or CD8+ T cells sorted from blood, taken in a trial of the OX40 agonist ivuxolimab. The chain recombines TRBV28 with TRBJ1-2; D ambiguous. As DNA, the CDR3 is TGTGCCAGCAGTTTTGAGGGAGGCTATGGCTACACCTTC. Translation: CASSFEGGYGYTF.